This T cell receptor beta chain was recorded in a study of siplizumab effects on memory and regulatory T cells. Study-level points and caveats: About 80-97% of proliferating CD4+ or CD8+ clones had no assignable naive or memory phenotype. Naive T cells looked more diverse than memory cells and looked like major alloresponse contributors. To unstimulated subsets, only a minor fraction of alloreactive clones could be mapped.

Unmatched junction bases numbered 6, after V lost 1 base and J lost 3 bases. Germline CDR1 reads LGHNA; CDR2 reads YNFKEQ. The CDR3 runs to 15 residues. For every sample, 90,000 to 100,000 TCR templates were assayed. The protocol was immunoSEQ multiplex PCR, while the TCRdb copy is restricted to in-frame clones and leaves out a portion. The repertoire holds some 110,000 clones, over 90% seen once, with 0.6% to 0.7% in the top ten. For this clone: The antigen remains undetermined.

The chain is built from TRBV4-2 and TRBJ2-7; 7 nucleotides line up with TRBD2. The sequencing sample was made of Tregs sorted from blood. This TCR came from a human donor in good health. The DNA of the CDR3 is TGTGCCAGCAGCCAAGGGGGAGGGAGCCTCTACGAGCAGTACTTC. Amino acids: CASSQGGGSLYEQYF.